The rows below give T cell receptor beta chains drawn from one sample of a study of PD-L1 blockade in urothelial cancer. Sequencing was performed with immunoSEQ multiplex PCR; in TCRdb, only in-frame clones are kept and a portion is missing. The data hold over 70,000 clones, with around four fifths observed a single time. The sequences come from PBMCs, collected around atezolizumab (anti-PD-L1) treatment. The receptor source for this set is a man between 65 and 85 years old with urothelial cancer. CDR3s include the opening cysteine and the closing phenylalanine or tryptophan. D genes are given only for firm matches. A clone size is listed for some rows: how often the clone was seen (once, few, many), or a class if it is expanded.

clone size,D gene,V gene,J gene,CDR3 DNA,CDR3 protein
.,.,TRBV27,TRBJ1-2,TGTGCCAGCCGCCGTAATCTATGGGAGGGCGGCTACACCTTC,CASRRNLWEGGYTF
.,.,TRBV6-5,TRBJ2-1,TGTGCCAGCAGTAGACAAGGTACGGGGGAGCAGTTCTTC,CASSRQGTGEQFF
.,TRBD2,TRBV7-2,TRBJ2-2,TGTGCCAGCAGCGCGACTAGCGGGAGTGTTCCCGGGGAGCTGTTTTTT,CASSATSGSVPGELFF
.,.,TRBV10-3,TRBJ1-4,TGTGCCATCAGTCGGGGGAAGGATGAAAAACTGTTTTTT,CAISRGKDEKLFF
once,TRBD1,TRBV18,TRBJ2-1,TGTGCCAGCTCACCCGTCCCCGGGACAGACAATGAGCAGTTCTTC,CASSPVPGTDNEQFF
.,.,TRBV21-1,TRBJ2-1,TGTGCCAGCAGCAAGTGGCGGGGCCCCCGCAATGAGCAGTTCTTC,CASSKWRGPRNEQFF
.,.,TRBV19,TRBJ2-3,TGTGCCAGTAGTATTGAGGGTGGAACAGATACGCAGTATTTT,CASSIEGGTDTQYF
.,.,TRBV7-2,TRBJ1-2,TGTGCCAGCTCGGATCCGGGTAACTATGGCTACACCTTC,CASSDPGNYGYTF
.,.,TRBV30,TRBJ2-3,TGTGCCTGGAGTGTACTACAGGGAAGCACAGATACGCAGTATTTT,CAWSVLQGSTDTQYF
.,.,TRBV29-1,TRBJ1-2,TGCAGCGTTGACTCTTTAAACTATGGCTACACCTTC,CSVDSLNYGYTF
.,TRBD2,TRBV7-2,TRBJ2-1,TGTGCCAGCAGCTTATATAGCGGGAGGGGCAATGAGCAGTTCTTC,CASSLYSGRGNEQFF
once,.,TRBV5-5,TRBJ1-1,TGTGCCAGCAGCCTCCCGACACCGGGGACTGAAGCTTTCTTT,CASSLPTPGTEAFF
.,.,TRBV5-1,TRBJ1-5,TGCGCCAGCAGCTTGGTACCCGGGGGCAATCAGCCCCAGCATTTT,CASSLVPGGNQPQHF
.,TRBD1,TRBV5-1,TRBJ2-2,TGCGCCAGCAGCTTGGAGGGACAGGGCACCGGGGAGCTGTTTTTT,CASSLEGQGTGELFF
once,TRBD2,TRBV30,TRBJ2-1,TGTGCCGGACTAGCGGGAGGGCCGGGGAATGAGCAGTTCTTC,CAGLAGGPGNEQFF
.,TRBD2,TRBV5-5,TRBJ2-5,TGTGCCAGCAGCTTTGTTGGCGGGGGTGTTCAAGAGACCCAGTACTTC,CASSFVGGGVQETQYF
few,.,TRBV11-3,TRBJ2-6,TGTGCCAGCAGCTTAGAGGGCCCGGGACACTTCTCTGGGGCCAACGTCCTGACTTTC,CASSLEGPGHFSGANVLTF
.,TRBD2,TRBV7-2,TRBJ2-1,TGTGCCAGCAGCTTGGGGACTAGCGGTCCTATTTACAATGAGCAGTTCTTC,CASSLGTSGPIYNEQFF
few,.,TRBV15,TRBJ1-1,TGTGCCACCAGCACCTCCTTGACAGGAAACACTGAAGCTTTCTTT,CATSTSLTGNTEAFF
.,.,TRBV6-1,TRBJ2-3,TGTGCCAGCAGTGATAAGGGAGGTGTGGCAGATACGCAGTATTTT,CASSDKGGVADTQYF
.,TRBD1,TRBV5-1,TRBJ1-3,TGCGCCAGCAGCTTCGACAGGGGTAGAAACACCATATATTTT,CASSFDRGRNTIYF
.,.,TRBV6-4,TRBJ2-2,TGTGCCAGCAGTGAGACAGGGAACACCGGGGAGCTGTTTTTT,CASSETGNTGELFF
.,.,TRBV7-3,TRBJ2-2,TGTGCCAGCAGCCAGACTATAAACACCGGGGAGCTGTTTTTT,CASSQTINTGELFF
.,.,TRBV19,TRBJ1-5,TGTGCCAGTAGTTATAGCAATCAGCCCCAGCATTTT,CASSYSNQPQHF
.,TRBD2,TRBV7-3,TRBJ2-1,TGTGCCAGCAGCTTCCGCGGGAGGGTGGTCTACAATGAGCAGTTCTTC,CASSFRGRVVYNEQFF
.,.,TRBV19,TRBJ2-7,TGTGCCAGTAGTATGTACGGCGAGCAGTACTTC,CASSMYGEQYF
.,.,TRBV7-9,TRBJ2-2,TGTGCCAGCGGGGCCGCGGCCGGGGAGCTGTTTTTT,CASGAAAGELFF
.,TRBD1,TRBV7-2,TRBJ1-5,TGTGCCAGCACCACCGACAGGGGTAGTCAGCCCCAGCATTTT,CASTTDRGSQPQHF
.,TRBD1,TRBV7-6,TRBJ1-1,TGTGCCAGCAGCCGATACCAGGGGGACACTGAAGCTTTCTTT,CASSRYQGDTEAFF
.,.,TRBV2,TRBJ2-3,TGTGCCAGCAGCCGCCGCGGGGATACGCAGTATTTT,CASSRRGDTQYF
.,.,TRBV4-1,TRBJ2-4,TGCGCCAGCAGCCGGGAAGGAGCACAGGAAGAAAACATTCAGTACTTC,CASSREGAQEENIQYF
.,.,TRBV9,TRBJ2-3,TGTGCCAGCAGCGTGGGCCACACAGATACGCAGTATTTT,CASSVGHTDTQYF
.,TRBD1,TRBV5-4,TRBJ2-2,TGTGCCAGCAGCCCACCGGACAGGGGAGGAACCGGGGAGCTGTTTTTT,CASSPPDRGGTGELFF
once,TRBD2,TRBV5-1,TRBJ2-3,TGCGCCAGCAGCCTGACTAGCGGGAGCCCAGATACGCAGTATTTT,CASSLTSGSPDTQYF
.,TRBD2,TRBV7-2,TRBJ2-1,TGTGCCAGCAGCTCCTCCCACGGAGCGGGAGGGCCGGGAAATGAGCAGTTCTTC,CASSSSHGAGGPGNEQFF
.,TRBD2,TRBV30,TRBJ2-1,TGTGCCTGGAGTGGACTAGCGGGAAAGGAGCAGTTCTTC,CAWSGLAGKEQFF
.,TRBD1,TRBV2,TRBJ2-3,TGTGCCAGCCTCAGACAGGGAGACACAGATACGCAGTATTTT,CASLRQGDTDTQYF
few,.,TRBV11-3,TRBJ2-5,TGTGCCAGCAGCTTAGGAGACAGACACAAGGAGCAGTACTTC,CASSLGDRHKEQYF
.,.,TRBV15,TRBJ1-1,TGTGCCACCAGCACTATTTCGAACACTGAAGCTTTCTTT,CATSTISNTEAFF
.,.,TRBV7-2,TRBJ1-3,TGTGCCAGCAGCCTCGGATCCATGAGGGACACCATATATTTT,CASSLGSMRDTIYF
.,TRBD2,TRBV19,TRBJ2-1,TGTGCCAGTAGTCCGACTAGCGGGGGTTACAATGAGCAGTTCTTC,CASSPTSGGYNEQFF